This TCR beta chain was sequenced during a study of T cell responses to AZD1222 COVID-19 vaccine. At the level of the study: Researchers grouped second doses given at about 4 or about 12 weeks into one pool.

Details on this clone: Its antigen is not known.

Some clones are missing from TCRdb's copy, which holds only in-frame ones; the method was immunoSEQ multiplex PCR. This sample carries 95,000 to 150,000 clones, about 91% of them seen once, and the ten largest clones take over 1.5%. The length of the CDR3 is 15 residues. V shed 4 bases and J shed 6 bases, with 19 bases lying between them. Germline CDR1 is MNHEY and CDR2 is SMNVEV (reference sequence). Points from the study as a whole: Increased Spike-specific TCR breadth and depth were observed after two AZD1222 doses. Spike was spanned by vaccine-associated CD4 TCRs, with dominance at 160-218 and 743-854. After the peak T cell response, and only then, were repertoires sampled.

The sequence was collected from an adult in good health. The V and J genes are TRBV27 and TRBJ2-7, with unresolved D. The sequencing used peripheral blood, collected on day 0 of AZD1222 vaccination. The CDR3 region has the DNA TGTGCCAGCAGTTCACTACTCAACCAAGGCGGCGAGCAGTACTTC. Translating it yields CASSSLLNQGGEQYF.